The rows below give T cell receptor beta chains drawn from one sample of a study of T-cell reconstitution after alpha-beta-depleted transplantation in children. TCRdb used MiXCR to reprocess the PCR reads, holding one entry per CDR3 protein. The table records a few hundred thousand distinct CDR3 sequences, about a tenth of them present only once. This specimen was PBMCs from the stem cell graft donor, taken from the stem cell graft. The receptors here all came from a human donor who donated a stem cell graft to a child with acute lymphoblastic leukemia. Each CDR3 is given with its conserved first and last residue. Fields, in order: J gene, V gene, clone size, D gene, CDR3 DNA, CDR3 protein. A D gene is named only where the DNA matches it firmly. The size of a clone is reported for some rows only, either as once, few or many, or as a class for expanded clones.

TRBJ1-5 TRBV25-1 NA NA TGTGCCAGCAGTGAAAGACGGCACAATCAGCCCCAGCATTTT CASSERRHNQPQHF
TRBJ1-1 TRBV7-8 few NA TGTGCCAGCAGCTTAGGGAACGAGGGGGCTTTCTTT CASSLGNEGAFF
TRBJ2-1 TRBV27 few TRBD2 TGTGCCAGCAGTTTACACTTCCCTAGCGGGAGGGAAAATGAGCAGTTCTTC CASSLHFPSGRENEQFF
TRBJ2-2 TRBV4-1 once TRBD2 TGCGCCAGCAGCCAAACCCCTAGCGGGGGGAACACCGGGGAGCTGTTTTTT CASSQTPSGGNTGELFF
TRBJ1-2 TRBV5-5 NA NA TGTGCCAGCAGCTTGCTGATCCCGGACAGAGACTATGGCTACACCTTC CASSLLIPDRDYGYTF
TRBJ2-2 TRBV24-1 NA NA TGTGCCACCAGTGAGTCAAGGAACACCGGGGAGCTGTTTTTT CATSESRNTGELFF
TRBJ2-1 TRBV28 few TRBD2 TGTGCCAGCAGTATACTAGCGGGAGGTGAGCAGTTCTTC CASSILAGGEQFF
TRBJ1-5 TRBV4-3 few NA TGCGCCAGCAGCCAAGATGTCAGGGGTGGTCAGCCCCAGCATTTT CASSQDVRGGQPQHF
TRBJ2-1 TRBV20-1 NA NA TGCAGTGCTAGAGAGGACGTTTACAATGAGCAGTTCTTC CSAREDVYNEQFF
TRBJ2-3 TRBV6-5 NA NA TGTGCCAGCAGTTTCAACTTCGGAGATACGCAGTATTTT CASSFNFGDTQYF
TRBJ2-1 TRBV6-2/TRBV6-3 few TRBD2 TGTGCCAGCAGTCGTTCGACTAGCGGGATCCACAATGAGCAGTTCTTC CASSRSTSGIHNEQFF
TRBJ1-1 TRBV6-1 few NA TGTGCCAGCAGAACCCTAGCGAGGGGTGGCCCTGAAGCTTTCTTT CASRTLARGGPEAFF
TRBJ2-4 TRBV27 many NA TGTGCCAGCAGTTTAGACCTCAAAAACATTCAGTACTTC CASSLDLKNIQYF
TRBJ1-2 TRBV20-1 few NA TGCAGTGCTGGGAACACAGTAACCCTTACTCCTGGATACACCTTC CSAGNTVTLTPGYTF
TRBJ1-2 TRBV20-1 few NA TGCAGTGCCAATCGTCGGGGGAAGGAGGGTGGCTACACCTTC CSANRRGKEGGYTF
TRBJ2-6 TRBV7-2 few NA TGTGCCAGCAGCTTAGCAGGGCTTGGGGCCAACGTCCTGACTTTC CASSLAGLGANVLTF
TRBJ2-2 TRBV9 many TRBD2 TGTGCCAGCAGCGTACTAGCGGGAGCGGCCGGGGAGCTGTTTTTT CASSVLAGAAGELFF
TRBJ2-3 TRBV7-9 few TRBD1 TGTACCTACACCCCTATGGGGACAGGGGTCCCAGATACGCAGTATTTT CTYTPMGTGVPDTQYF
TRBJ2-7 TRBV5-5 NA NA TGTGCCAGCACCGATCACAGGGTAGAGGACGAGCAGTACTTC CASTDHRVEDEQYF
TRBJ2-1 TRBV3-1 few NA TGTGCCAGCAGCCATTTGTCCGGGAGCAGAGGTGAGCAGTTCTTC CASSHLSGSRGEQFF
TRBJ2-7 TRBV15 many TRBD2 TGTGCCACCAGCAGAGATCTCAGGGCTAGCGGCTACGAGCAGTACTTC CATSRDLRASGYEQYF
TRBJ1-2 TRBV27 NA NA TGTGCCAGAGCAGGGGAATCCCGAAACTATGGCTACACCTTC CARAGESRNYGYTF
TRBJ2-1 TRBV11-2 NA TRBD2 TGTGCCAGCAGCTCCCTTGTCGGACTAGCGGGATCCTTTAATGAGCAGTTCTTC CASSSLVGLAGSFNEQFF
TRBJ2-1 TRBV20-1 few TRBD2 TGCAGTGCTAGGTCTAGCGGTAATATGGATGAGCAGTTCTTC CSARSSGNMDEQFF
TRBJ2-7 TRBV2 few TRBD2 TGTGCCAGCAGTGGAAATGGGGAGGGCTACGAGCAGTACTTC CASSGNGEGYEQYF
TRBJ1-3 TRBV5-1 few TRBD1 TGCGCCAGCAGCCCTGGGACAGGGCCTGGAAACACCATATATTTT CASSPGTGPGNTIYF
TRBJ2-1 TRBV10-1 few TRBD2 TGCGCCAGCAGTGAGCTAATCTCTAGCGGGAACAATGAGCAGTTCTTC CASSELISSGNNEQFF
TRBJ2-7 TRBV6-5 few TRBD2 TGTGCCAGCAGTTACTCCAGACTAGCTCAAATTTACGAGCAGTACTTC CASSYSRLAQIYEQYF
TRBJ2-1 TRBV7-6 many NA TGTGCCAGCAGCTTAGTACGCAGCTCCTACAATGAGCAGTTCTTC CASSLVRSSYNEQFF
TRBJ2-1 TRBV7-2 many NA TGTGCCAGCAGCTTAGTAGCTAGCTTCAATGAGCAGTTCTTC CASSLVASFNEQFF
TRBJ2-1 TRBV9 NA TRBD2 TGTGCCAGCAGCGTAGTAGGAGGGAGGGGCTACAATGAGCAGTTCTTC CASSVVGGRGYNEQFF
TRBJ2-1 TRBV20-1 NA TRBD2 TGCAGTGCTAGAGATCCGTTGGCGGGAGGGGGGAATGAGCAGTTCTTC CSARDPLAGGGNEQFF
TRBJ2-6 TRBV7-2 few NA TGTGCCAGCAGCGCTCAGTGGGGCTCTGGGGCCAACGTCCTGACTTTC CASSAQWGSGANVLTF
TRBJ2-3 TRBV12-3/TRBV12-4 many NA TGTGCCAGCAGTGGGACCACAGATACGCAGTATTTT CASSGTTDTQYF
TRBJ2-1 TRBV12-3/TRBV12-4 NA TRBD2 TGTGCCAGCAGTTTACGCGGGAGGATTACCTACAATGAGCAGTTCTTC CASSLRGRITYNEQFF
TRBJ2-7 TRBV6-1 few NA TGTGCCAGCAGTGAAGCCCCCGGGGACCCCTACGAGCAGTACTTC CASSEAPGDPYEQYF
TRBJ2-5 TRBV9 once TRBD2 TGTGCCAGCAGCTTCACAGCGGGAGATAAAGAGACCCAGTACTTC CASSFTAGDKETQYF
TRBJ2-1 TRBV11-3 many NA TGTGCCAGCAGCTTAGCCTCCGGAATCTACAATGAGCAGTTCTTC CASSLASGIYNEQFF
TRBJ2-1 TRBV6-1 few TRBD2 TGTGCCAGCAGTGCGCTGGGTAGCGGGAGACAATATGAGCAGTTCTTC CASSALGSGRQYEQFF
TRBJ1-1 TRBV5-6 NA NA TGTGCCAGCAGCTTGGAGGGGGACTTGAACACTGAAGCTTTCTTT CASSLEGDLNTEAFF
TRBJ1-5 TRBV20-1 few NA TGCAGTGCTCTACAGGAGGGCAATCAGCCCCAGCATTTT CSALQEGNQPQHF
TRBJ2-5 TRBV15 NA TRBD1 TGTGCCACCAGCAGAGGGGGACAGGGTGGATCAGAGACCCAGTACTTC CATSRGGQGGSETQYF
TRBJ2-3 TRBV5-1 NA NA TGCGCCAGCAGCTCAGAGAACACGGATACGCAGTATTTT CASSSENTDTQYF
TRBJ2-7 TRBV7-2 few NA TGTGCCAGCAGCTTAGTCAGGAACTCCTACGAGCAGTACTTC CASSLVRNSYEQYF
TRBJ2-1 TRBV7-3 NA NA TGTGCCAGCAGCCCACAGGGATTTCTCAATGAGCAGTTCTTC CASSPQGFLNEQFF
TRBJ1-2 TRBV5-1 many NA TGCGCCAGCAGGGGAAGTAACTATGGCTACACCTTC CASRGSNYGYTF
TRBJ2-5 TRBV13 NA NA TGTGCCAGCAGCCCAAGCAGGGGACATCCGAAACAAGAGACCCAGTACTTC CASSPSRGHPKQETQYF
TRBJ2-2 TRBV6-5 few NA TGTGCCAGCAGTTACCGGGGCGGGGAGCTGTTTTTT CASSYRGGELFF
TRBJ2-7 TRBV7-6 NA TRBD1 TGTGCCAGCAGCTTCTCGGGACAGGGAGCAGGTTACGAGCAGTACTTC CASSFSGQGAGYEQYF
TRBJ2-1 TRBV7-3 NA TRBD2 TGTGCCAGCAGCTTACAACGACTAGCGGGAGTCCCCTACAATGAGCAGTTCTTC CASSLQRLAGVPYNEQFF
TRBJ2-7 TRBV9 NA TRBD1 TGTGCCAGCAGCGTAGGGGGGACAGTACACTACGAGCAGTACTTC CASSVGGTVHYEQYF
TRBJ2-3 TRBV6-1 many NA TGTGCCAGCAGTCTCAGGGGTGCGACAGATACGCAGTATTTT CASSLRGATDTQYF